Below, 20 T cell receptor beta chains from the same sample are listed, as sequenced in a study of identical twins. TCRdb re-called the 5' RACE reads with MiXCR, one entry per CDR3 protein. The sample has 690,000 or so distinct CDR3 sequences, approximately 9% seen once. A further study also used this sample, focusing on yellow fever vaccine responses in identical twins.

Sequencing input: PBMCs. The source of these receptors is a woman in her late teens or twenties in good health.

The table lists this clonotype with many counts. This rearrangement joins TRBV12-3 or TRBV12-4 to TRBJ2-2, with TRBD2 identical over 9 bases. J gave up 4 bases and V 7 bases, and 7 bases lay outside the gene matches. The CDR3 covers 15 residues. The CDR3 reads CASTSTSGFTGELFF. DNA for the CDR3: TGTGCCAGCACCTCTACTAGCGGGTTCACCGGGGAGCTGTTTTTT.

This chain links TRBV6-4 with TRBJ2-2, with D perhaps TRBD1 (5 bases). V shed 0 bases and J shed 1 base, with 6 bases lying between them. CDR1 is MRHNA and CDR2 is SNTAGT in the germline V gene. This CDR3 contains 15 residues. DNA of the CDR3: TGTGCCAGCAGTGACTCCCAGGGGAACACCGGGGAGCTGTTTTTT. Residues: CASSDSQGNTGELFF.

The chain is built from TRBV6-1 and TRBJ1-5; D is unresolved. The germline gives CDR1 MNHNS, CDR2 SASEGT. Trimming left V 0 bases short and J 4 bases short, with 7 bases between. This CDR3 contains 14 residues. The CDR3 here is CASSEAGGNQPQHF. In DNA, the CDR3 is TGTGCCAGCAGTGAAGCTGGAGGGAATCAGCCCCAGCATTTT.

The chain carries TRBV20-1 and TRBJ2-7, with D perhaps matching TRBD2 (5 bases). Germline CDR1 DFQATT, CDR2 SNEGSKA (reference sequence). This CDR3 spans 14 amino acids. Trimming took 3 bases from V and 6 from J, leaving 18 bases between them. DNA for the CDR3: TGCAGTGCTAGGGACCGAGCGGCCTACGGCGAGCAGTACTTC. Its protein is CSARDRAAYGEQYF.

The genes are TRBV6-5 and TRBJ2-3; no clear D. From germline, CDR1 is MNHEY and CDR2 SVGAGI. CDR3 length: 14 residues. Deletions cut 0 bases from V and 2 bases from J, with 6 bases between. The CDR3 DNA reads TGTGCCAGCAGTTACTCCCAACACACAGATACGCAGTATTTT. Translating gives CASSYSQHTDTQYF.

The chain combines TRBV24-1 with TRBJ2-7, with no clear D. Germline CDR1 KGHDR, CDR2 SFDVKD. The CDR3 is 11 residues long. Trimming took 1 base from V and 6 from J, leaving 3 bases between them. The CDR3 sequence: CATSDFVEQYF. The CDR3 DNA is TGTGCCACCAGTGATTTCGTCGAGCAGTACTTC.

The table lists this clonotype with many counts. CDR3 amino acids: CASSDTGWGTQYF. In DNA, the CDR3 is TGTGCCAGCAGTGATACGGGGTGGGGGACCCAGTACTTC. V and J are TRBV25-1 and TRBJ2-5, with D maybe TRBD2 (5 bases). V lost 3 bases and J lost 7, with 12 bases in between. The CDR3 contains 13 residues. Germline V gene sequence: CDR1 MGHDK, CDR2 SYGVNS.

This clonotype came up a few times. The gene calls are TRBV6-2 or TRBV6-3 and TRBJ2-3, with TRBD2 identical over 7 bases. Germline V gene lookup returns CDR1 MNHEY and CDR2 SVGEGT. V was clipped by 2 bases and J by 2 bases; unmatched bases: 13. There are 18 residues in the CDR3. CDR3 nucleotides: TGTGCCAGCAGTTACCCCACTGGGGGGGGAATCTTCACAGATACGCAGTATTTT. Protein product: CASSYPTGGGIFTDTQYF.

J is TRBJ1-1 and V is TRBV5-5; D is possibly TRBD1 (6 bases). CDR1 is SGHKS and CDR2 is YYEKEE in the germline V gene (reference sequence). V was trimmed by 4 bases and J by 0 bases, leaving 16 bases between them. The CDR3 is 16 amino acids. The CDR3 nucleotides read TGTGCCAGCAGCGTGACGGACAGACCTATGAACACTGAAGCTTTCTTT. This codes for CASSVTDRPMNTEAFF.

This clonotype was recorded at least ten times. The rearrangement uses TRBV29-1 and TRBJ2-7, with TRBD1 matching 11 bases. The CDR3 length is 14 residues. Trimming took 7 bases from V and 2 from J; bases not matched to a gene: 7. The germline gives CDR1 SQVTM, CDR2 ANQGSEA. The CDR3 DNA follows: TGCAGCGCCGGCGGGACAGGGGGGCCCTACGAGCAGTACTTC. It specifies CSAGGTGGPYEQYF.

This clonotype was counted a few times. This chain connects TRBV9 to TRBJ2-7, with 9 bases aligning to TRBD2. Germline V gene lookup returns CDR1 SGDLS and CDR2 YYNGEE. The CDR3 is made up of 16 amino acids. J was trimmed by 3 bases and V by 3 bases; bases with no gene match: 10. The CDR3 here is CASSGTSALTGYEQYF. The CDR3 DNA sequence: TGTGCCAGCAGCGGGACTAGCGCTCTCACGGGCTACGAGCAGTACTTC.

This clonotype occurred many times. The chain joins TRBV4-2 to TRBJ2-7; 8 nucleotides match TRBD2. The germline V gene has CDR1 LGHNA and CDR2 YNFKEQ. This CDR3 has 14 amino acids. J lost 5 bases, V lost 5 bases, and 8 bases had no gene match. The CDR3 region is CASSEGSGADEQYF. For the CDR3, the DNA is TGTGCCAGCAGCGAAGGTAGCGGGGCCGACGAGCAGTACTTC.

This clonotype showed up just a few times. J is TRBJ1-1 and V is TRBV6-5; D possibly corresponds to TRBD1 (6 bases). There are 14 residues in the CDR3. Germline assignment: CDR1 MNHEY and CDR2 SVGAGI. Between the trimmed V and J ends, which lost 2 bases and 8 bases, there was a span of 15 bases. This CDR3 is CASSYANNRVEAFF. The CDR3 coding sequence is TGTGCCAGCAGTTACGCGAACAACAGGGTCGAAGCTTTCTTT.

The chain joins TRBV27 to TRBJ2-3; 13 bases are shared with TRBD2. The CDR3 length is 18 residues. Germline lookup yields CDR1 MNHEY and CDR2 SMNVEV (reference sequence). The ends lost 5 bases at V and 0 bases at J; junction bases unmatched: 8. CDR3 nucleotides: TGTGCCAGCAGTCTCCGACTAGCGGGGGGCTTAAGCACAGATACGCAGTATTTT. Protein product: CASSLRLAGGLSTDTQYF.

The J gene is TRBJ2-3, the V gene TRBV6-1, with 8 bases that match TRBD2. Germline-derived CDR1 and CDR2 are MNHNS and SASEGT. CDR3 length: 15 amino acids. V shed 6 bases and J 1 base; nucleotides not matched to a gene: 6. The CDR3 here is CASSGGAAGTDTQYF. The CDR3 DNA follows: TGTGCCAGCAGCGGGGGGGCCGCGGGCACAGATACGCAGTATTTT.

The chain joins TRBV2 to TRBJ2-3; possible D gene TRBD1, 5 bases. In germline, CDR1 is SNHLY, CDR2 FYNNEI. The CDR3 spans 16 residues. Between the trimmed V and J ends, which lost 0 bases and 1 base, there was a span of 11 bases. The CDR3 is CASSEAGQGGTDTQYF. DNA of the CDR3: TGTGCCAGCAGTGAAGCAGGGCAGGGTGGCACAGATACGCAGTATTTT.

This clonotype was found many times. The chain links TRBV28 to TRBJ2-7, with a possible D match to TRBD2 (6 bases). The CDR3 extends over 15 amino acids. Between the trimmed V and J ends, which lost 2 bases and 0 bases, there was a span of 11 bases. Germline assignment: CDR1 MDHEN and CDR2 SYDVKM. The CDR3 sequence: CASSLIAAGSYEQYF. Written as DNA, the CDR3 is TGTGCCAGCAGTTTAATAGCGGCAGGCTCCTACGAGCAGTACTTC.

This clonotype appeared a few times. The CDR3 DNA reads as TGTGCCAGCAGCTTCCCATCTCCCGCGGTAGCGGGGGGGCAAGATAGGCCAACAGATACGCAGTATTTT. As protein: CASSFPSPAVAGGQDRPTDTQYF. The gene calls are TRBV7-4 and TRBJ2-3, with TRBD2 matching 11 bases. The CDR3 is made up of 23 amino acids. Germline assignment: CDR1 SGHVT and CDR2 SQSDAQ. Trimming took 3 bases from V and 3 from J; bases not matched to a gene: 26.

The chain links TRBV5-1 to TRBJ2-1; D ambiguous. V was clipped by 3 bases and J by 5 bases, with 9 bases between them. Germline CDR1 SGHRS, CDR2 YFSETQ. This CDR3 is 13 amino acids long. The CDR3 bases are TGCGCCAGCAGCTCCGCCAACCACAATGAGCAGTTCTTC. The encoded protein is CASSSANHNEQFF.

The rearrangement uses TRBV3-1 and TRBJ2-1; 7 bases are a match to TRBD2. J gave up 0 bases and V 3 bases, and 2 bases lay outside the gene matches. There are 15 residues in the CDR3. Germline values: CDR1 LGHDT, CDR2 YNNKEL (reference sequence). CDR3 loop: CASSQTSHSYNEQFF. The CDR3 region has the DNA TGTGCCAGCAGCCAGACTAGCCACTCCTACAATGAGCAGTTCTTC.